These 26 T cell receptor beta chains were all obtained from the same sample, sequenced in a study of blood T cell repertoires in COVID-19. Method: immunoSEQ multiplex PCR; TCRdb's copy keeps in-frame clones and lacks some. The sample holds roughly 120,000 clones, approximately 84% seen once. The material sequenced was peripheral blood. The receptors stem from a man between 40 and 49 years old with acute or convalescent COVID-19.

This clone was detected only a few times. CDR3 DNA: TGTGCCAGCTCAATTCGAGAGACAGGGGACACCGGGGAGCTGTTTTTT. Protein product: CASSIRETGDTGELFF. The chain joins TRBV18 to TRBJ2-2; 8 bases agree with TRBD1. The length of the CDR3 is 16 residues. With 5 bases clipped from V and 3 bases from J, the junction kept 8 bases outside the gene matches. Germline V lookup: CDR1 KGHSH, CDR2 LQKENI.

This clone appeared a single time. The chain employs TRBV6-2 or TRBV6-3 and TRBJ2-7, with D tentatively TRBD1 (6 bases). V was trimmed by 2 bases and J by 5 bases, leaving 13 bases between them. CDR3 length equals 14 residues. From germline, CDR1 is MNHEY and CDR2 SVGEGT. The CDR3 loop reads CASSYLQGSHEQYF. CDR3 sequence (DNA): TGTGCCAGCAGTTACCTTCAGGGGTCCCACGAGCAGTACTTC.

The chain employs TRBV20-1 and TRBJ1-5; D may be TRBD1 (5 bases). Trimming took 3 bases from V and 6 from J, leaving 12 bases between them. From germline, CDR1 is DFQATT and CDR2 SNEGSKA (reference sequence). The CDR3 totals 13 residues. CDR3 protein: CSASVGGGQPQHF. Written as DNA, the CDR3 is TGCAGTGCTAGTGTGGGGGGGGGTCAGCCCCAGCATTTT.

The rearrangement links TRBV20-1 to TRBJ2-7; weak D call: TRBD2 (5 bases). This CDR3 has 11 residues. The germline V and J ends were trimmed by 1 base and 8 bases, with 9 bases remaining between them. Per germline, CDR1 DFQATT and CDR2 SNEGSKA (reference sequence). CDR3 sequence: CSARGRGKQYF. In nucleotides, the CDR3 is TGCAGTGCTAGAGGGCGAGGGAAGCAGTACTTC.

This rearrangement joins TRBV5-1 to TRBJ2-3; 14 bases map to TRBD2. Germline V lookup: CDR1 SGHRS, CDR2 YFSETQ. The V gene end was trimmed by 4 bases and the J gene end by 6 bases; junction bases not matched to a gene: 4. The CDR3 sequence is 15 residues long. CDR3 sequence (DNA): TGCGCCAGCAGCACGGGACTAGCGGGAGTGGATACGCAGTATTTT. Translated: CASSTGLAGVDTQYF.

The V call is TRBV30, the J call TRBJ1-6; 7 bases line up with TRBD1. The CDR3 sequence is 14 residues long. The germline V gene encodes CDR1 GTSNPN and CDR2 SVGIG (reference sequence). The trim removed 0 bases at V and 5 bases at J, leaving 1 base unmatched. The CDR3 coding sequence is TGTGCCTGGAGTGTACAGGGGAATAATTCACCCCTCCACTTT. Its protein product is CAWSVQGNNSPLHF.

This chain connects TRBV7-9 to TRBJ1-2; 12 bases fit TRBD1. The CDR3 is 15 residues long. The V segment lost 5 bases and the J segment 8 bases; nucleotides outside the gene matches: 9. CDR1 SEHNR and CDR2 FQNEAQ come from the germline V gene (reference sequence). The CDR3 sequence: CASSAPGQGAAGYTF. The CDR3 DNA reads TGTGCCAGCAGCGCACCGGGACAGGGGGCTGCGGGCTACACCTTC.

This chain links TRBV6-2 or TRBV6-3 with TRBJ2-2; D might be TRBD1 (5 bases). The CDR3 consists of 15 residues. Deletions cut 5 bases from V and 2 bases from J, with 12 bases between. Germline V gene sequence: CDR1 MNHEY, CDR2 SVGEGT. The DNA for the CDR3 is TGTGCCAGCAGTAAGCCAGGGTCAAACACCGGGGAGCTGTTTTTT. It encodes CASSKPGSNTGELFF.

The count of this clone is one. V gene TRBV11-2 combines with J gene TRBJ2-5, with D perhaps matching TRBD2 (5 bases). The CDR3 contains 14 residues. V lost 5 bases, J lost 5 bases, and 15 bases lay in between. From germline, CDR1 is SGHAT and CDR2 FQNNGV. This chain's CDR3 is CASSLRLEVETQYF. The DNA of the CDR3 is TGTGCCAGCAGCCTCCGACTGGAGGTTGAGACCCAGTACTTC.

The CDR3 nucleotides are TGTGCCAGCAGCAGGAGGACTAGCGGGGTATTCGCAGATACGCAGTATTTT. Its protein is CASSRRTSGVFADTQYF. This sequence joins TRBV5-8 and TRBJ2-3, with 12 nucleotides matching TRBD2. V gave up 4 bases and J gave up 4 bases; unmatched junction bases: 10. This CDR3 is 17 amino acids long. CDR1 and CDR2 (germline): SGHTS, YDEGEE.

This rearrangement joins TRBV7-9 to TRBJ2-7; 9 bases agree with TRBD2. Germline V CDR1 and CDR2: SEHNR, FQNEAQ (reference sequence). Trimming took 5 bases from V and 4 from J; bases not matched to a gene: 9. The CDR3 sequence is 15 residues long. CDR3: CASSLAGGAGYEQYF. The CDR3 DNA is TGTGCCAGCAGCCTGGCGGGGGGGGCCGGATACGAGCAGTACTTC.

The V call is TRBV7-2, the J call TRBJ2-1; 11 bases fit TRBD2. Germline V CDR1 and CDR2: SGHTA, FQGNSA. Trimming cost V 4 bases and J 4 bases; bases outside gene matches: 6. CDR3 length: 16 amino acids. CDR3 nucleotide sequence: TGTGCCAGCAGCTCCGCCGGGACTAGCGGTTACAATGAGCAGTTCTTC. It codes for CASSSAGTSGYNEQFF. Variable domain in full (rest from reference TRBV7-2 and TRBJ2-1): GAGVSQSPSNKVTEKGKDVELRCDPISGHTALYWYRQSLGQGLEFLIYFQGNSAPDKSGLPSDRFSAERTGGSVSTLTIQRTQQEDSAVYLCASSSAGTSGYNEQFFGPGTRLTVL.

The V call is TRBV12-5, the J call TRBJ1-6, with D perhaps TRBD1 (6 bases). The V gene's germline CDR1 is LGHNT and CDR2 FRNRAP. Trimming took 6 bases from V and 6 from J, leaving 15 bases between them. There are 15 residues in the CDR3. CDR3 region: CASGRGQNLNSPLHF. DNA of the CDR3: TGTGCTAGTGGCCGGGGACAAAATCTTAATTCACCCCTCCACTTT.

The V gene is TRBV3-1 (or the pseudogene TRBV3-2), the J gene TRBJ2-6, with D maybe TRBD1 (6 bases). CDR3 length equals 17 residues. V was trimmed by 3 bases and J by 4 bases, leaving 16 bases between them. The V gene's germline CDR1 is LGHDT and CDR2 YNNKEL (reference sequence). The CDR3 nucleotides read TGTGCCAGCAGCCATGCAGGGGTGGCAATAGGGGCCAACGTCCTGACTTTC. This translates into CASSHAGVAIGANVLTF.

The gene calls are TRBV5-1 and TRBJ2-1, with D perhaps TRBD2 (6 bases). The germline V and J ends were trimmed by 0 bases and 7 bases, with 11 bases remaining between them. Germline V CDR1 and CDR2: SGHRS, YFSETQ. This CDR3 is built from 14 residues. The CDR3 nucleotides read TGCGCCAGCAGCTTGGCCCGCGGGGAGAATGAGCAGTTCTTC. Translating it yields CASSLARGENEQFF.

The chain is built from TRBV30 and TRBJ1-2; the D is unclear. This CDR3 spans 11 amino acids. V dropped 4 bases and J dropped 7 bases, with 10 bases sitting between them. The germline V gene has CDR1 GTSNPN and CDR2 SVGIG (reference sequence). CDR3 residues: CAWNRGSGYTF. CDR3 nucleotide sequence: TGTGCCTGGAATCGAGGGAGTGGCTACACCTTC.

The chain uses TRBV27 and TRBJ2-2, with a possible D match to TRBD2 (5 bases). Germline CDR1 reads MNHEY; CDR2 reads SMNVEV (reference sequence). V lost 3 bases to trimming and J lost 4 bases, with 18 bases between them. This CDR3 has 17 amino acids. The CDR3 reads CASSLPGSRMGTGELFF. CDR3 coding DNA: TGTGCCAGCAGTTTGCCGGGGAGCCGGATGGGCACCGGGGAGCTGTTTTTT.

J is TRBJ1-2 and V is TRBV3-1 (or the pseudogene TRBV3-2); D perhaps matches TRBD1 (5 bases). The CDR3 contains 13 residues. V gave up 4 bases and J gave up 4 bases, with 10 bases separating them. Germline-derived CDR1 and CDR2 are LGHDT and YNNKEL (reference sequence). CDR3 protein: CASSPGGTYGYTF. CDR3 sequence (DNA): TGTGCCAGCAGCCCCGGGGGTACCTATGGCTACACCTTC.

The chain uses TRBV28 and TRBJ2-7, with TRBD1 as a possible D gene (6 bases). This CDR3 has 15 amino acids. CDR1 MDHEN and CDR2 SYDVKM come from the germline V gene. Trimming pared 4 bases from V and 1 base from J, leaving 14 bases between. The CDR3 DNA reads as TGTGCCAGCAGTTCCCCCGGGACAAATTCCTACGAGCAGTACTTC. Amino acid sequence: CASSSPGTNSYEQYF. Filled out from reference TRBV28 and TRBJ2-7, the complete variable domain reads DVKVTQSSRYLVKRTGEKVFLECVQDMDHENMFWYRQDPGLGLRLIYFSYDVKMKEKGDIPEGYSVSREKKERFSLILESASTNQTSMYLCASSSPGTNSYEQYFGPGTRLTVT.

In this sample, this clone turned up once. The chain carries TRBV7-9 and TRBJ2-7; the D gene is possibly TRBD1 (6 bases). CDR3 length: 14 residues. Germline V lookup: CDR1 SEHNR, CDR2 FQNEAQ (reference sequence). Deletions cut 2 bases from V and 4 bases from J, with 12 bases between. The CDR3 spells CASSLTGTHYEQYF. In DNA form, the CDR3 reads TGTGCCAGCAGCTTAACAGGGACCCATTACGAGCAGTACTTC. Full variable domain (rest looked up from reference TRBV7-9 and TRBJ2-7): DTGVSQNPRHKITKRGQNVTFRCDPISEHNRLYWYRQTLGQGPEFLTYFQNEAQLEKSRLLSDRFSAERPKGSFSTLEIQRTEQGDSAMYLCASSLTGTHYEQYFGPGTRLTVT.

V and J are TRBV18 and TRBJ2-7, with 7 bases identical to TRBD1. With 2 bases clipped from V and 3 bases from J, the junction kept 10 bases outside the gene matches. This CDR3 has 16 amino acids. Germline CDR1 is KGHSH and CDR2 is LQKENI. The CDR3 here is CASSPKAGTEVYEQYF. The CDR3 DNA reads TGTGCCAGCTCACCAAAGGCCGGGACAGAAGTCTACGAGCAGTACTTC.

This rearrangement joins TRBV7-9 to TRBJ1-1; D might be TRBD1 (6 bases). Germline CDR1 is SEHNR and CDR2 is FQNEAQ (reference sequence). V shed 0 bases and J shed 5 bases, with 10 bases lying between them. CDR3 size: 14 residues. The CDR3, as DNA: TGTGCCAGCAGCTTAGCGGGGGCGGCAACTGAAGCTTTCTTT. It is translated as CASSLAGAATEAFF.

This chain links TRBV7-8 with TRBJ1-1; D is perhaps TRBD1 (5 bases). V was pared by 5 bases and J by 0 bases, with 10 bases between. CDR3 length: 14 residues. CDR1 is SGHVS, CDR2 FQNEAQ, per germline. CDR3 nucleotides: TGTGCCAGCAGCACGACAGAGATGAACACTGAAGCTTTCTTT. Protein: CASSTTEMNTEAFF. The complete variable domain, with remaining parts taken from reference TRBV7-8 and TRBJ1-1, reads GAGVSQSPRYKVAKRGQDVALRCDPISGHVSLFWYQQALGQGPEFLTYFQNEAQLDKSGLPSDRFFAERPEGSVSTLKIQRTQQEDSAVYLCASSTTEMNTEAFFGQGTRLTVV.

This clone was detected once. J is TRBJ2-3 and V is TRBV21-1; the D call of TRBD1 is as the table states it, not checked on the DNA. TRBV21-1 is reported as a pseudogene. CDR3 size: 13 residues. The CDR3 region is CASSKSRGDTQYF. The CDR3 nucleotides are TGTGCCAGCAGCAAAAGCAGGGGGGATACGCAGTATTTT.

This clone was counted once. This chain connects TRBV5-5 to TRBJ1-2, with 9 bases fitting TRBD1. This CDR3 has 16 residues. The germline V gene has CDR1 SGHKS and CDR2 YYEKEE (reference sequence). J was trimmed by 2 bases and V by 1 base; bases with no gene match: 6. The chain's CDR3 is CASSLNWDRVNYGYTF. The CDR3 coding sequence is TGTGCCAGCAGCTTGAATTGGGACAGGGTGAACTATGGCTACACCTTC.

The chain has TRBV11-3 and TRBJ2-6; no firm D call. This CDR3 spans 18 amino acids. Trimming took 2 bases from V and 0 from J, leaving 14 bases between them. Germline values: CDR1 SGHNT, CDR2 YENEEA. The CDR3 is CASSLTGSRLSGANVLTF. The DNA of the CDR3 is TGTGCCAGCAGCTTAACTGGATCGAGACTCTCTGGGGCCAACGTCCTGACTTTC.